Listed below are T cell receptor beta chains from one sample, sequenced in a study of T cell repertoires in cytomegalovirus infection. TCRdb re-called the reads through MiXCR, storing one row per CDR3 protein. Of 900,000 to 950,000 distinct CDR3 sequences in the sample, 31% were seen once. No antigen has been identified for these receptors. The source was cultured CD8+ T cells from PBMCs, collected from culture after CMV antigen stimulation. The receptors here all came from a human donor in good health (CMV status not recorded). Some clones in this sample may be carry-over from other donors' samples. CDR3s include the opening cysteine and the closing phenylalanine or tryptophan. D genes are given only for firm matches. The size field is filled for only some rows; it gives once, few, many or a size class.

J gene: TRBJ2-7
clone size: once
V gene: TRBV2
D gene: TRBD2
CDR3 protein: CASSQLAGDVGQYF
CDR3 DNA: TGTGCCAGCAGTCAACTAGCGGGGGATGTCGGGCAGTACTTC

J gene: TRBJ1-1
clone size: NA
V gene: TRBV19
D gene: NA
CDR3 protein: CASSIDPQVASNTEAFF
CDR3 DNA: TGTGCCAGTAGTATAGATCCCCAGGTAGCCAGTAACACTGAAGCTTTCTTT

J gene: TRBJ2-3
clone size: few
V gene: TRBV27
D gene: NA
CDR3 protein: CASSPWADSDTQYF
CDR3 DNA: TGTGCCAGCAGTCCCTGGGCTGACTCAGATACGCAGTATTTT

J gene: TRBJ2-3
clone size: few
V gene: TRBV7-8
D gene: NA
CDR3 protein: CASSLVGGTKSTDTQYF
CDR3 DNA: TGTGCCAGCAGCTTAGTTGGGGGAACCAAAAGCACAGATACGCAGTATTTT

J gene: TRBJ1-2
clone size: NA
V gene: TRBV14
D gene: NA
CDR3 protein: CASSKAASINYGYTF
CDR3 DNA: TGTGCCAGCAGCAAAGCGGCCAGTATCAACTATGGCTACACCTTC

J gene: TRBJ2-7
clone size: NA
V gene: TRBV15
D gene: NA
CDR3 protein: CATSRARGTYEQYF
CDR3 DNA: TGTGCCACCAGCAGAGCTCGGGGAACCTACGAGCAGTACTTC

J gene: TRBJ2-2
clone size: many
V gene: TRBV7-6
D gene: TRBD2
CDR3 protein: CASSFRSGGASGELFF
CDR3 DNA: TGTGCCAGCAGCTTTCGTAGCGGGGGGGCTTCCGGGGAGCTGTTTTTT

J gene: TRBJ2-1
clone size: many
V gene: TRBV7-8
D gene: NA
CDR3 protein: CASSLEVGVVTYNEQFF
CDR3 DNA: TGTGCCAGCAGCTTAGAGGTCGGGGTGGTCACCTACAATGAGCAGTTCTTC

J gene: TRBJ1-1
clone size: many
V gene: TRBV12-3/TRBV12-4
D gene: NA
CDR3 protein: CASSWDTPNTEAFF
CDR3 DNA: TGTGCCAGCAGCTGGGACACTCCGAACACTGAAGCTTTCTTT

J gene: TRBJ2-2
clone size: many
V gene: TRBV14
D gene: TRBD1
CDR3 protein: CASSWGQGMAGELFF
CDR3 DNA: TGTGCCAGCAGCTGGGGACAGGGGATGGCCGGGGAGCTGTTTTTT

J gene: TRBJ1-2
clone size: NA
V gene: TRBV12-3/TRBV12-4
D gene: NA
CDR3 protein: CASSQSVDGYGYTF
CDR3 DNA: TGTGCCAGCAGTCAATCCGTCGACGGTTATGGCTACACCTTC

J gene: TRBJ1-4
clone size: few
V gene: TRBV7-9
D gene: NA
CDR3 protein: CASSFGGNEKLFF
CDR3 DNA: TGTGCCAGCAGCTTTGGGGGGAATGAAAAACTGTTTTTT

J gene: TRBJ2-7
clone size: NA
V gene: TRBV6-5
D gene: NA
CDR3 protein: CASSYVRGTSYEQYF
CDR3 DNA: TGTGCCAGCAGTTACGTCAGGGGAACTTCCTACGAGCAGTACTTC

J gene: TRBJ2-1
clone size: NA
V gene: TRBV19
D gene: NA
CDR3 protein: CASTRGFSYNEQFF
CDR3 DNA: TGTGCCAGTACCCGCGGATTCTCCTACAATGAGCAGTTCTTC

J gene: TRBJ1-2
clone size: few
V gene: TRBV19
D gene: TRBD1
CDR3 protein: CASRSPPGQGNGYTF
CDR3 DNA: TGTGCCAGTAGGTCGCCCCCGGGACAGGGGAACGGCTACACCTTC

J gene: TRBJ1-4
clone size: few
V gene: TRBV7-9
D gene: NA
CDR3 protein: CASSLLTGQVAEKLFF
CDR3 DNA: TGTGCCAGCAGCTTATTAACGGGGCAGGTAGCTGAAAAACTGTTTTTT

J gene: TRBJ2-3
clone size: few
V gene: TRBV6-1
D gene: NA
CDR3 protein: CASSEGWRDTQYF
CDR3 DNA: TGTGCCAGCAGTGAGGGGTGGCGGGATACGCAGTATTTT

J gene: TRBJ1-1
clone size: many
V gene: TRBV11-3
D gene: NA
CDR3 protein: CASSNGNTEAFF
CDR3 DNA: TGTGCCAGCAGCAATGGGAACACTGAAGCTTTCTTT

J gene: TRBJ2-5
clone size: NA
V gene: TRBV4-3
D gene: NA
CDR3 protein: CASSQDPRSPWETQYF
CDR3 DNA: TGCGCCAGCAGCCAAGACCCCCGGAGTCCCTGGGAGACCCAGTACTTC

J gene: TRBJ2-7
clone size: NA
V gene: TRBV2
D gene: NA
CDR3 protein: CASSVLLSGVDPYEQYF
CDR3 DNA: TGTGCCAGCAGTGTCCTTCTTTCGGGGGTGGATCCCTACGAGCAGTACTTC

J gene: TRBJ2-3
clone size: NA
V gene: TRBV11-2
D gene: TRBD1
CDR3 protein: CASSLETGGNTDTQYF
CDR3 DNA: TGTGCCAGCAGCTTAGAGACAGGGGGGAACACAGATACGCAGTATTTT

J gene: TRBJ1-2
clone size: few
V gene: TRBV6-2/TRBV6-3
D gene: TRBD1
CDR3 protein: CASSSPRDRGLYGYTF
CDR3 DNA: TGTGCCAGCAGTTCCCCTCGCGACAGGGGGCTCTATGGCTACACCTTC

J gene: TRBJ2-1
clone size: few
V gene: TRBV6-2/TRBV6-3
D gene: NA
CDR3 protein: CASSYSQAGRSSYNEQFF
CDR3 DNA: TGTGCCAGCAGTTACTCGCAGGCTGGGAGGAGCTCCTACAATGAGCAGTTCTTC

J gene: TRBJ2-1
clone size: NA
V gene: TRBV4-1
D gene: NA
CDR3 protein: CASSPAPDPRQFF
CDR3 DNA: TGCGCCAGCAGCCCGGCCCCTGACCCACGGCAGTTCTTC